The 21 T cell receptor beta chains listed next were all sequenced from one sample in a study of T cells in women clearing cervical HPV infection. Generated by immunoSEQ multiplex PCR, the TCRdb table keeps only in-frame clones and is missing some. The sample table sets out about 46,000 clones. Sequences were obtained from blood buffy coat. These receptors originate from a woman aged 18 to 75 with a cervical HPV16 infection that either progressed to CIN3+ or cleared (not recorded which).

Concerning this clone: The read ends 3 residues early relative to the CDR3; the germline J gene fills the gap. The chain recombines TRBV18 with TRBJ2-1; 9 bases align to TRBD1. V gave up 4 bases and J gave up 1 base; unmatched junction bases: 2. The germline V gene has CDR1 KGHSH and CDR2 LQKENI. This CDR3 is 15 amino acids long. CDR3: CASSQGTGSYNEQFF. The DNA read from the CDR3 is TGTGCCAGCTCACAGGGGACAGGGTCCTACAATGAG.

CDR3 in amino acids: CSAKLNGQGYYGYTF. Partial CDR3 DNA: TGCAGTGCCAAACTCAACGGACAGGGGTACTATGGC. The chain joins TRBV20-1 to TRBJ1-2; 9 bases map to TRBD1. The read comes to an end 3 residues before the CDR3 does, leaving the germline J gene to fill in the end. The V segment lost 6 bases and the J segment 3 bases; nucleotides outside the gene matches: 11. This CDR3 comprises 15 residues. In germline, CDR1 is DFQATT, CDR2 SNEGSKA (reference sequence).

Notes on this clone: The observed sequence ends 3 residues before the CDR3 terminus, with the missing tail filled in from the germline J gene. The chain carries TRBV30 and TRBJ2-3; 10 nucleotides agree with TRBD2. CDR1 and CDR2 from the germline V gene are GTSNPN and SVGIG (reference sequence). CDR3 length equals 15 residues. Trimming at V came to 0 bases and at J to 5 bases, leaving 5 bases not matched to a gene. The part of the CDR3 DNA that was read is TGTGCCTGGAGTGTGCTAGCGGGGGTTGTAGATACG. It specifies CAWSVLAGVVDT. The entire CDR3 sequence reads CAWSVLAGVVDTQYF.

Concerning this clone itself: The read ends 3 residues early relative to the CDR3; the germline J gene fills the gap. The V gene is TRBV20-1, the J gene TRBJ2-1, with 8 bases fitting TRBD2. This CDR3 has 16 residues. V was clipped by 2 bases and J by 9 bases; unmatched bases: 15. Germline V gene sequence: CDR1 DFQATT, CDR2 SNEGSKA (reference sequence). CDR3 protein: CSARRQSSGSGLEQFF. The sequenced CDR3 bases are TGCAGTGCTAGACGTCAATCGAGCGGGAGCGGTCTTGAG.

Regarding this clone: The CDR3 end is not reached by the read, which stops 3 residues before it; the germline J gene fills it in. V and J are TRBV20-1 and TRBJ2-3; TRBD2 matches at 14 bases. Germline V gene data show CDR1 as DFQATT and CDR2 as SNEGSKA (reference sequence). Trimming removed 1 base from V and 5 bases from J; junction bases left unmatched: 8. This CDR3 comprises 17 residues. This CDR3 reads CSARAGTSGSGGDTQYF. Incomplete CDR3 DNA: TGCAGTGCTAGAGCCGGGACTAGCGGGAGCGGGGGAGATACG.

For this clone: With the read ending 3 residues before the CDR3 end, the germline J gene is used to fill in that end. V gene TRBV19 combines with J gene TRBJ2-2; tentative D call: TRBD2 (7 bases). CDR3 length equals 14 residues. Per germline, CDR1 LNHDA and CDR2 SQIVND (reference sequence). The CDR3 sequence: CASRGGTTNEKLFF. The part of the CDR3 DNA that was read is TGTGCCTCAAGGGGGGGGACAACTAATGAAAAG.

To note about this clone: The read ends 3 residues early relative to the CDR3; the germline J gene fills the gap. J is TRBJ2-1 and V is TRBV2; TRBD2 matches 7 bases. The CDR3 has 15 residues. Germline loops: CDR1 SNHLY, CDR2 FYNNEI. Trimming took 6 bases from V and 0 from J; bases not matched to a gene: 5. CDR3 bases read: TGTGCCAGCAGGACTAGCTTGAGCTCCTACAATGAG. Residues: CASRTSLSSYNE. The CDR3 in its entirety is CASRTSLSSYNEQFF. Together with reference TRBV2 and TRBJ2-1, the CDR3 gives the full variable domain: EPEVTQTPSHQVTQMGQEVILRCVPISNHLYFYWYRQILGQKVEFLVSFYNNEISEKSEIFDDQFSVERPDGSNFTLKIRSTKLEDSAMYFCASRTSLSSYNEQFFGPGTRLTVL.

On this clone itself: Read data end 3 residues before the CDR3 end; the end is taken from the germline J gene. The V and J genes are TRBV11-2 and TRBJ2-5, with D tentatively TRBD1 (6 bases). CDR3 length equals 14 residues. The germline V gene encodes CDR1 SGHAT and CDR2 FQNNGV. Trimming took 4 bases from V and 1 from J, leaving 10 bases between them. The DNA read from the CDR3 is TGTGCCAGCAGCTGGGTGGGGGCCCAAGAGACC. Its translation: CASSWVGAQET. The complete CDR3 sequence is CASSWVGAQETQYF. The whole variable domain, filled in from reference TRBV11-2 and TRBJ2-5, reads EAGVAQSPRYKIIEKRQSVAFWCNPISGHATLYWYQQILGQGPKLLIQFQNNGVVDDSQLPKDRFSAERLKGVDSTLKIQPAKLEDSAVYLCASSWVGAQETQYFGPGTRLLVL.

Notes on this clone: Coverage ceases 3 residues before the CDR3 finishes, and the germline J gene fills in the end. The chain has TRBV7-9 and TRBJ1-2; D remains ambiguous. Per the germline V gene, CDR1 is SEHNR and CDR2 is FQNEAQ (reference sequence). V lost 8 bases and J lost 3, with 13 bases in between. The CDR3 sequence is 13 residues long. This CDR3 reads CASLNGIDYGYTF. The part of the CDR3 DNA that was read is TGTGCCAGCCTGAACGGTATCGACTATGGC.

Details on this clone: The CDR3 end falls 3 residues outside the read, so it is completed with the germline J gene. The V and J genes are TRBV5-6 and TRBJ1-1; D is perhaps TRBD1 (6 bases). Trimming took off 4 bases at V and 6 bases at J, with 7 bases between the two ends. The CDR3 contains 11 residues. Germline V gene sequence: CDR1 SGHDT, CDR2 YYEEEE. This chain's CDR3 is CASSRTAEAFF. CDR3 bases read: TGTGCCAGCAGCCGGACAGCTGAA. The full variable domain, in which reference TRBV5-6 and TRBJ1-1 provide the parts outside the CDR3, is DAGVTQSPTHLIKTRGQQVTLRCSPKSGHDTVSWYQQALGQGPQFIFQYYEEEERQRGNFPDRFSGHQFPNYSSELNVNALLLGDSALYLCASSRTAEAFFGQGTRLTVV.

On this clone itself: The read gets to within 3 residues of the CDR3 end, and the germline J gene fills in the rest. The rearrangement uses TRBV6-2 or TRBV6-3 and TRBJ1-5; possibly TRBD1 for D (6 bases). CDR1 is MNHEY, CDR2 SVGEGT, per germline. CDR3 length equals 15 residues. Between the trimmed V and J ends, which lost 5 bases and 5 bases, there was a span of 16 bases. The CDR3 sequence is CASSRTVPPDQPQHF. CDR3 DNA (partial): TGTGCCAGCAGTCGGACAGTGCCACCAGATCAGCCC.

Turning to this clone: The read terminates 3 residues ahead of where the CDR3 ends, so the germline J gene completes it. The chain links TRBV7-2 to TRBJ1-4; weak D call: TRBD1 (6 bases). CDR3 length equals 15 residues. CDR1 is SGHTA, CDR2 FQGNSA, per germline. The CDR3 sequence: CASSLGGGTSSPLFF. Partial CDR3 DNA: TGTGCCAGCAGCTTAGGAGGTGGGACATCTTCACCA.

On this clone itself: The read halts 3 residues ahead of the CDR3 end, with the missing end drawn from the germline J gene. J is TRBJ2-1 and V is TRBV19; 8 bases are shared with TRBD2. CDR3 length equals 17 residues. Per the germline V gene, CDR1 is LNHDA and CDR2 is SQIVND (reference sequence). V shed 1 base, J shed 1 base, and the junction held 6 bases outside the gene matches. CDR3 DNA, as far as it was read: TGTGCCAGTAGTATAGCCCCACTAGCGGTATCCTACAATGAG. It specifies CASSIAPLAVSYNE. In full, the CDR3 is CASSIAPLAVSYNEQFF.

A word on this clone: From the germline J gene comes the end of the CDR3, since the read stops 3 residues before it. V gene TRBV19 combines with J gene TRBJ1-2, with TRBD1 as a possible D gene (5 bases). Germline values: CDR1 LNHDA, CDR2 SQIVND (reference sequence). The CDR3 has 13 residues. V dropped 4 bases and J dropped 2 bases, with 8 bases sitting between them. CDR3 residues: CASSSRANYGYTF. The covered CDR3 bases are TGTGCCAGTAGTAGCAGGGCCAACTATGGC.

About this clone: The read stops 3 residues short of the end of the CDR3; the missing end is completed from the germline J gene. The chain uses TRBV7-2 and TRBJ2-3, with D unresolved. Germline CDR1 reads SGHTA; CDR2 reads FQGNSA. V was pared by 1 base and J by 8 bases, with 7 bases between. CDR3 length: 12 residues. CDR3 DNA (partial): TGTGCCAGCAGCTTAGATTACGGTACG. This encodes CASSLDYGT. The whole CDR3 sequence is CASSLDYGTQYF.

A note on this clone: The read is 3 residues too short to cover the CDR3 end, so that end is filled in from the germline J gene. The chain couples TRBV5-1 to TRBJ1-3; D is ambiguous. V shed 1 base and J shed 4 bases, with 9 bases lying between them. Germline V gene lookup returns CDR1 SGHRS and CDR2 YFSETQ. The CDR3 contains 14 residues. The CDR3: CASSLSGDGNTIYF. CDR3 DNA (partial): TGCGCCAGCAGCTTGTCGGGTGACGGAAACACC.

In the case of this clone: From the germline J gene comes the end of the CDR3, since the read stops 3 residues before it. V and J are TRBV7-2 and TRBJ2-5; no reliable D call. Trimming pared 1 base from V and 2 bases from J, leaving 11 bases between. The CDR3 covers 15 residues. Germline CDR1 and CDR2: SGHTA and FQGNSA. The CDR3 loop is CASSLVSVQQETQYF. Incomplete CDR3 DNA: TGTGCCAGCAGCTTAGTTTCGGTTCAACAAGAGACC.

Comment on this clone: Coverage ceases 3 residues before the CDR3 finishes, and the germline J gene fills in the end. The V and J genes are TRBV30 and TRBJ2-3, with 8 nucleotides matching TRBD1. Germline V gene data show CDR1 as GTSNPN and CDR2 as SVGIG (reference sequence). The CDR3 has 14 residues. CDR3 DNA, as far as it was read: TGTGCCTGGAGTGTACGGGCGGGACAGGAGACG. This gives the protein CAWSVRAGQET. The full-length CDR3 reads as CAWSVRAGQETQYF.

About this clone itself: The read gets to within 3 residues of the CDR3 end, and the germline J gene fills in the rest. The V and J genes are TRBV7-2 and TRBJ1-3; TRBD1 agrees at 7 bases. V lost 5 bases and J lost 4; bases outside the gene matches: 8. The CDR3 runs to 15 residues. The germline gives CDR1 SGHTA, CDR2 FQGNSA. CDR3 sequence: CASSRMTGQGNTIYF. The CDR3 DNA, read in part, is TGTGCCAGCAGCCGAATGACGGGACAGGGAAACACC.

Details on this clone: Read sequence stops 3 residues before the CDR3 end, and the germline J gene provides the missing end. The chain uses TRBV7-9 and TRBJ1-2; D is perhaps TRBD1 (5 bases). CDR1 SEHNR and CDR2 FQNEAQ come from the germline V gene (reference sequence). The V end was cut by 4 bases, the J end by 6 bases, with 15 bases between. CDR3 length equals 14 residues. CDR3 protein: CASSSIQGWNGYTF. The DNA read from the CDR3 is TGTGCCAGCAGCTCGATTCAGGGTTGGAATGGC.

Note on this clone: From the germline J gene comes the end of the CDR3, since the read stops 3 residues before it. The chain combines TRBV5-1 with TRBJ1-5; TRBD1 agrees at 10 bases. The CDR3 is made up of 19 amino acids. Germline lookup yields CDR1 SGHRS and CDR2 YFSETQ. V lost 1 base, J lost 4 bases, and 14 bases stayed unmatched. CDR3 residues: CASSLWPFSTGQGNQPQHF. The CDR3 bases that were read are TGCGCCAGCAGCTTGTGGCCTTTTTCCACGGGACAGGGGAATCAGCCC. The variable domain in full, with the rest retrieved from reference TRBV5-1 and TRBJ1-5, is KAGVTQTPRYLIKTRGQQVTLSCSPISGHRSVSWYQQTPGQGLQFLFEYFSETQRNKGNFPGRFSGRQFSNSRSEMNVSTLELGDSALYLCASSLWPFSTGQGNQPQHFGDGTRLSIL.